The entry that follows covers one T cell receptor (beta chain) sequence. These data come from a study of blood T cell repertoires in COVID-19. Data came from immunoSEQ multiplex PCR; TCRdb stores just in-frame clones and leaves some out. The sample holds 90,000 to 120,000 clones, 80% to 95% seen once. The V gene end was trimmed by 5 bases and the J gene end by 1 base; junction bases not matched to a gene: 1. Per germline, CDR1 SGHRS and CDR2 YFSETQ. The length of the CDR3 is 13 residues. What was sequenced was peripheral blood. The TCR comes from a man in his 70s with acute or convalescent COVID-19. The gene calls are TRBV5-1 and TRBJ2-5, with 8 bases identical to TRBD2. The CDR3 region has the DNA TGCGCCAGCAGTCGGGGGGGCCAAGAGACCCAGTACTTC. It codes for CASSRGGQETQYF.